The clone carrying this T cell receptor (beta chain) was counted a few times. As yet, its antigen is unknown. V lost 0 bases and J 5 bases, leaving 11 bases between the germline ends. CDR1 and CDR2 (germline): SGHDT, YYEEEE. This CDR3 region has 15 residues. The source of the sample is a study of T cell repertoires in cytomegalovirus infection. Study as a whole: Selection of CMV epitopes for the study included recently identified HLA-C-restricted and well-studied HLA-B-restricted ones. Public TCR beta signatures provided an indication of both CMV infection and a matching HLA type.

Study-wide points: Predominance within the ex vivo response was attributable to HLA-C-restricted CMV-specific TCR beta clonotypes.

MiXCR was run by TCRdb on the reads, yielding one entry per CDR3 protein. The data show some 120,000 distinct CDR3 sequences, around 32% seen once. This rearrangement joins TRBV5-6 to TRBJ2-2; D is unresolved. This sequence originates from a human donor in good health (CMV status not recorded). Some clones in this sample may be carry-over from other donors' samples. This specimen consisted of CD8+ T cells from cultured PBMCs, obtained from culture after CMV antigen stimulation. CDR3 coding DNA: TGTGCCAGCAGCTTGGGCGATAGGGAAACCGGGGAGCTGTTTTTT. Translating it yields CASSLGDRETGELFF.